This T cell receptor (beta chain) is from a study of molecular identifiers for immune sequencing clone quantification. This clonotype was observed at least ten times. TCR libraries were built in bulk with a published protocol and specific TCR primers. TCRdb re-called the PCR reads with MiXCR, one entry per CDR3 protein. The top ten hold approximately 0.8% of the sample, which has about 320,000 distinct CDR3 sequences, 20% to 25% seen once. The TCR sequence derives from a human donor in good health. Some libraries in this study had Jurkat cell RNA spiked in. The specimen was naive CD8+ T cells from blood, with Jurkat cell RNA spiked in. The subset was: FACS-sorted CD8+CD4-CCR7+CD45RA+ naive T cells.

CDR3 sequence (DNA): TGCGCCAGCAGCCAAGATCAGCAGGGAGGGTACGAGCAGTACTTC. Protein sequence: CASSQDQQGGYEQYF. The chain combines TRBV4-1 with TRBJ2-7, with 7 bases aligning to TRBD2. This CDR3 has 15 residues. J lost 4 bases, V lost 0 bases, and 6 bases had no gene match. Per germline, CDR1 MGHRA and CDR2 YSYEKL.